Below are 3 T cell receptor beta chains sequenced from a single sample in a study of blood T cell repertoires in COVID-19. The data were produced by immunoSEQ multiplex PCR, yet TCRdb's version contains in-frame clones alone and is incomplete. The table records fewer than 250,000 clones, roughly four fifths of them present only once. The sequenced material came from peripheral blood. The receptors shown here come from a woman between 45 and 65 years old with acute or convalescent COVID-19.

The chain combines TRBV20-1 with TRBJ2-1; 14 bases align to TRBD2. CDR1 is DFQATT, CDR2 SNEGSKA, per germline (reference sequence). The CDR3 runs 16 residues. Unmatched junction bases numbered 6, after V lost 3 bases and J lost 5 bases. This CDR3 is CSASQRGLAGDNEQFF. The CDR3 nucleotides read TGCAGTGCTAGTCAAAGGGGACTAGCGGGGGACAATGAGCAGTTCTTC.

Only one count was recorded for this clone. The chain has TRBV7-6 and TRBJ2-3; 10 bases match TRBD2. This CDR3 has 14 residues. The V segment lost 8 bases and the J segment 6 bases; nucleotides outside the gene matches: 8. Germline V gene data show CDR1 as SGHVS and CDR2 as FNYEAQ. The CDR3 sequence: CASGLAAPGDTQYF. Here the CDR3 DNA reads TGTGCCAGCGGACTAGCGGCGCCCGGGGATACGCAGTATTTT.

The rearrangement uses TRBV6-5 and TRBJ2-3; D unclear. V was shortened by 6 bases and J by 1 base, with 8 bases between the two germline ends. This CDR3 has 13 residues. Germline V CDR1 and CDR2: MNHEY, SVGAGI. The CDR3, as DNA: TGTGCCAGCAGAGTATTAGGCACAGATACGCAGTATTTT. Translation gives CASRVLGTDTQYF.